The clone carrying this TCR beta chain has a handful of counts. No antigen is known for it. Nominal health characterized the donors when sampled, though unrecorded immune exposures were likely. The study ran its PCR with 60 Vbeta and 13 Jbeta primers. Assay: immunoSEQ multiplex PCR; the TCRdb copy retains only in-frame clones and omits some. The sample records some 140,000 clones, roughly 9% being singletons. V was clipped by 6 bases and J by 4 bases; unmatched bases: 5. CDR1 and CDR2 (germline): MDHEN, SYDVKM. This CDR3 contains 13 residues. This specimen belongs to a study of cytomegalovirus exposure and HLA in healthy donors. The study's findings and limits: Association of approximately 16,000 TCR beta sequences with HLA alleles was found at 0.05 false discovery rate in a later analysis. Among TCR beta chains of equal frequency, HLA-associated ones were more clonally expanded in a later analysis. A later analysis found common viral pathogens apparently linked to several of the most significant clusters.

The origin of this receptor is a woman in her 40s in good health and CMV-seropositive. The chain joins TRBV28 to TRBJ1-1, with TRBD1 matching over 7 bases. The source material was PBMCs. The CDR3 sequence is CASRTGWATEAFF. CDR3 sequence (DNA): TGTGCCAGCAGGACAGGGTGGGCCACTGAAGCTTTCTTT.